This T cell receptor beta chain was identified in a study of control samples from healthy donors and cancer patients. The CDR3 totals 15 residues. The junction had 4 bases not matched to a gene; V was cut back by 5 bases and J by 0 bases. The germline CDR1 and CDR2 sequences are SEHNR and FQNEAQ (reference sequence). The table lists this clone with a count of one. Profiled with immunoSEQ multiplex PCR; TCRdb holds only in-frame clones, not every one. Here the sample spans over 120,000 clones, about 94% being singletons. The sequence was obtained from a man between 60 and 75 years old with colorectal cancer. Sequences were obtained from PBMCs. The rearrangement links TRBV7-9 to TRBJ2-3; 8 bases are shared with TRBD2. The CDR3 loop reads CASSVLAVSTDTQYF. The CDR3 nucleotides read TGTGCCAGCAGCGTACTAGCGGTTAGCACAGATACGCAGTATTTT.